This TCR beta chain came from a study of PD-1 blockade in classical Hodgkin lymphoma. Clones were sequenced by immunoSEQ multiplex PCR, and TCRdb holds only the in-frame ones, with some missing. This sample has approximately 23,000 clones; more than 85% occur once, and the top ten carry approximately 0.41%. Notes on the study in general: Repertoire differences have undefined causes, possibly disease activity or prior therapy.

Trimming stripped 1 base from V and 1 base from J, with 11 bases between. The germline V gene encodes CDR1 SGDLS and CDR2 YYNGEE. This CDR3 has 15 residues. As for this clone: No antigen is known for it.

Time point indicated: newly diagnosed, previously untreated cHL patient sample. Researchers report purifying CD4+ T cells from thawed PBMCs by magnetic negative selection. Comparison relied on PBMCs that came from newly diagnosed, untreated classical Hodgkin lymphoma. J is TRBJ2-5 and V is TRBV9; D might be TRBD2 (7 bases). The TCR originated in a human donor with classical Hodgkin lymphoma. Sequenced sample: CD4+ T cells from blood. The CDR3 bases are TGTGCCAGCAGCGTAAATGCGGGGGCCCAAGAGACCCAGTACTTC. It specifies CASSVNAGAQETQYF.